This TCR beta chain was found in a study of CD8 T cells in ankylosing spondylitis. One entry per CDR3 protein, called by TCRdb with MiXCR from the 5' RACE reads. Of about 360,000 distinct CDR3 sequences in the sample, about 15% are singletons; the top ten hold 0.95% to 1.4%. The CDR3 totals 13 residues. Germline loops: CDR1 SGHRS, CDR2 YFSETQ. V lost 4 bases, J lost 7 bases, and 3 bases stayed unmatched. This clonotype originated in a male donor with ankylosing spondylitis or in good health (not recorded which). The specimen was blood, either unsorted or a sorted T cell fraction (not recorded which). This rearrangement joins TRBV5-1 to TRBJ2-2, with TRBD1 matching 8 bases. The chain's CDR3 is CASSGQGIGELFF. The CDR3 nucleotides read TGCGCCAGCAGCGGACAGGGTATCGGGGAGCTGTTTTTT. The variable domain in full, completed from reference TRBV5-1 and TRBJ2-2, reads KAGVTQTPRYLIKTRGQQVTLSCSPISGHRSVSWYQQTPGQGLQFLFEYFSETQRNKGNFPGRFSGRQFSNSRSEMNVSTLELGDSALYLCASSGQGIGELFFGEGSRLTVL.